This T cell receptor (beta chain) originates from a study of T-cell memory formation after mild COVID-19. General study points: Nothing showed for sure that second-wave clones peaking on day 37 were SARS-CoV-2 specific.

TCRdb re-analysed the 5' RACE reads in MiXCR, keeping a single row per CDR3 protein. The sample has around 450,000 distinct CDR3 sequences; 20% are singletons. This clonotype was counted between two and nine times. The target antigen is unknown. The CDR3 covers 13 residues. The junction had 5 bases not matched to a gene; V was cut back by 6 bases and J by 5 bases. This sequence originates from an adult woman who had mild COVID-19 (a few samples of this study predate the infection). Cell type and time point are not known. This sequence joins TRBV12-3 or TRBV12-4 and TRBJ2-5; TRBD1 agrees at 8 bases. Sequencing was performed on PBMCs or a T cell subset sorted from them (not recorded which). The CDR3 nucleotides read TGTGCCAGCAGGACAGGGGCCGGGGAGACCCAGTACTTC. This encodes CASRTGAGETQYF.